The clone carrying this T cell receptor beta chain was counted a single time. Its antigen is still unknown. These data come from a study of OX40 agonist ivuxolimab in advanced cancers. Study-wide background: Therapy given before enrollment (anti-PD-1, anti-PD-L1 or anti-CTLA-4) was allowed, and 40% had some. Three patients got partial responses; one had hepatocellular carcinoma and two had cutaneous melanoma.

General study findings and limits: Certain nonresponders additionally had low normalized T-cell clonal expansion. Expanded clones tended on average to be more numerous among CD8+ T cells than CD4+.

This table comes from immunoSEQ multiplex PCR, and its TCRdb copy is limited to in-frame clones, with some not included. The sample carries 50,000 or so clones, about 90% recorded once. This sample comprised CD4+ or CD8+ T cells sorted from blood, obtained in a trial of the OX40 agonist ivuxolimab. This receptor was obtained from an adult with an advanced solid tumor such as melanoma, head and neck, liver or kidney cancer.

The CDR3 region has the DNA TGTGCCAGCAGGAGGGGGGACTCTGGAAACACCATATATTTT. It codes for CASRRGDSGNTIYF. This chain links TRBV7-9 with TRBJ1-3; D might be TRBD1 (6 bases). This CDR3 comprises 14 residues. In germline, CDR1 is SEHNR, CDR2 FQNEAQ (reference sequence). V lost 6 bases, J lost 0 bases, and 9 bases lay in between.